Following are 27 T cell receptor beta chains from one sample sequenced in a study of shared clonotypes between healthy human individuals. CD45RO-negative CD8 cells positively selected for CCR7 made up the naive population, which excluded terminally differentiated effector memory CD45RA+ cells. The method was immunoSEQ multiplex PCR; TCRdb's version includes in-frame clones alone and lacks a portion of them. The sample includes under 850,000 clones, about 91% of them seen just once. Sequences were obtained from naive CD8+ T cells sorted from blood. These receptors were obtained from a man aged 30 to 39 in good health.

In nucleotides, the CDR3 is TGTGCCAGCAGCGTGGGACTAGCGGGGGCCTATGCTGAGCAGTTCTTC. It is translated as CASSVGLAGAYAEQFF. The chain is built from TRBV2 and TRBJ2-1, with 14 nucleotides matching TRBD2. The CDR3 is 16 residues long. The germline gives CDR1 SNHLY, CDR2 FYNNEI. Trimming at V came to 6 bases and at J to 9 bases, leaving 10 bases not matched to a gene.

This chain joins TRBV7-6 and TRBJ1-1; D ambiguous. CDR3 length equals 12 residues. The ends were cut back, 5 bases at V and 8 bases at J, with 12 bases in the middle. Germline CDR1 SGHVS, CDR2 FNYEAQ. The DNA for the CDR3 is TGTGCCAGCAGCCCCCCTAAAGGGGAAGCTTTCTTT. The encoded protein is CASSPPKGEAFF. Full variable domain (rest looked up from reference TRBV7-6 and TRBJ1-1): GAGVSQSPRYKVTKRGQDVALRCDPISGHVSLYWYRQALGQGPEFLTYFNYEAQQDKSGLPNDRFSAERPEGSISTLTIQRTEQRDSAMYRCASSPPKGEAFFGQGTRLTVV.

The CDR3 DNA follows: TGTGCCAGTAAGAGCGGACTAGTGGTCGATGAGCAGTTCTTC. It encodes CASKSGLVVDEQFF. V gene TRBV19 combines with J gene TRBJ2-1, with 7 nucleotides matching TRBD2. CDR3 length equals 14 residues. Trimming took 7 bases from V and 8 from J; bases not matched to a gene: 11. CDR1 is LNHDA, CDR2 SQIVND, per germline (reference sequence).

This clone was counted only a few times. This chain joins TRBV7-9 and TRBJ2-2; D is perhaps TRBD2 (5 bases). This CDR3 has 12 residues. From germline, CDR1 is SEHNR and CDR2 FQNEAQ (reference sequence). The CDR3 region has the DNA TGTGCGGGAGCGGAAAACACCGGGGAGCTGTTTTTT. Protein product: CAGAENTGELFF.

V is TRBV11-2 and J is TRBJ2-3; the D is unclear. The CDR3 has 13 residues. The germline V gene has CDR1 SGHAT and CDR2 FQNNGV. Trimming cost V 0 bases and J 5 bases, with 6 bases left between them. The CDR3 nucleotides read TGTGCCAGCAGCTTAGATTGGGAAGATACGCAGTATTTT. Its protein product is CASSLDWEDTQYF.

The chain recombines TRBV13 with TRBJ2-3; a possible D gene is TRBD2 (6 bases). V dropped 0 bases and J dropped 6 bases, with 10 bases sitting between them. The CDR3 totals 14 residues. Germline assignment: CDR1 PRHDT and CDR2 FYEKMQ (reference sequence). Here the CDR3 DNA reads TGTGCCAGCAGCTTAGGGACTAGATCGGATACGCAGTATTTT. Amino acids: CASSLGTRSDTQYF.

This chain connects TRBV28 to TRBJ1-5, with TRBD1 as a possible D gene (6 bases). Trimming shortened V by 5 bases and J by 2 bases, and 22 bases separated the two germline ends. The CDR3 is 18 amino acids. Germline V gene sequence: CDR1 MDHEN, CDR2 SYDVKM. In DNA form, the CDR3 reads TGTGCCAGCAGTCCACGGGACACTATGGCAATGGGCAATCAGCCCCAGCATTTT. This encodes CASSPRDTMAMGNQPQHF. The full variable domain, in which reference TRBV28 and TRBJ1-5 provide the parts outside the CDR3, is DVKVTQSSRYLVKRTGEKVFLECVQDMDHENMFWYRQDPGLGLRLIYFSYDVKMKEKGDIPEGYSVSREKKERFSLILESASTNQTSMYLCASSPRDTMAMGNQPQHFGDGTRLSIL.

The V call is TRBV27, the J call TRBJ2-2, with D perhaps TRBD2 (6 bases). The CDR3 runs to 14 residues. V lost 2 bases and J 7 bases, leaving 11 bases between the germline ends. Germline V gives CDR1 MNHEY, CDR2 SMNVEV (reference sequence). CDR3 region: CASSLLGGSGELFF. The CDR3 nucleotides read TGTGCCAGCAGTTTACTTGGGGGGAGCGGGGAGCTGTTTTTT.

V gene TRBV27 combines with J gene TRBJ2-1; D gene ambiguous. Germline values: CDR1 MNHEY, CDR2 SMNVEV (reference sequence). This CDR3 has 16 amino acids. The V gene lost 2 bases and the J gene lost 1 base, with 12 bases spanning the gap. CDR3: CASSLLLSRSYNEQFF. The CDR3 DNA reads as TGTGCCAGCAGTTTACTCTTGTCTAGATCCTACAATGAGCAGTTCTTC.

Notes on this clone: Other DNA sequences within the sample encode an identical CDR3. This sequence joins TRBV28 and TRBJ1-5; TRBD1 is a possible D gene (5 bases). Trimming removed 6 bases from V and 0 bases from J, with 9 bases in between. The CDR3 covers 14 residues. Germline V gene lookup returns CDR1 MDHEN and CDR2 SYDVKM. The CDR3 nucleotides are TGTGCCAGCAGCTCCAGGGATAGCAATCAGCCCCAGCATTTT. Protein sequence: CASSSRDSNQPQHF.

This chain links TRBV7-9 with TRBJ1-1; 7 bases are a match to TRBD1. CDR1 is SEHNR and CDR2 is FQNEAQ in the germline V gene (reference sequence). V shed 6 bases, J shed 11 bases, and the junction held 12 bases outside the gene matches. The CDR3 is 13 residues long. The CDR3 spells CASSPPDRLVAFF. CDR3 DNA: TGTGCCAGCAGTCCACCGGACAGGTTGGTCGCTTTCTTT.

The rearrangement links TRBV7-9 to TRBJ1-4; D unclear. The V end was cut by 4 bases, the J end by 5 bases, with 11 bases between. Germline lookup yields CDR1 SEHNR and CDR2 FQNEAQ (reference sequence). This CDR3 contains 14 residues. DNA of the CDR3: TGTGCCAGCAGCTACGGTATCAACAATGAAAAACTGTTTTTT. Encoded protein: CASSYGINNEKLFF.

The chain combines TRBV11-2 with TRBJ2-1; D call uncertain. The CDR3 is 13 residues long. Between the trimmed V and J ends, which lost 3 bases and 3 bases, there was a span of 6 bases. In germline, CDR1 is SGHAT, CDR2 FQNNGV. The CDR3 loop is CASSFSNYNEQFF. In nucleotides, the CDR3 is TGTGCCAGCAGCTTTTCCAACTACAATGAGCAGTTCTTC.

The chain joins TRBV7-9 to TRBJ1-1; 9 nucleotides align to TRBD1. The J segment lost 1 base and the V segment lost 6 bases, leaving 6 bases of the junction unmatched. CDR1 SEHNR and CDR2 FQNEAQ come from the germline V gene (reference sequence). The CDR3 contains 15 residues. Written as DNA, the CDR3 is TGTGCCAGCAGACCCCGGACAGGGGAGAACACTGAAGCTTTCTTT. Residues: CASRPRTGENTEAFF. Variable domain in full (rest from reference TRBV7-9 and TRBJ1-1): DTGVSQNPRHKITKRGQNVTFRCDPISEHNRLYWYRQTLGQGPEFLTYFQNEAQLEKSRLLSDRFSAERPKGSFSTLEIQRTEQGDSAMYLCASRPRTGENTEAFFGQGTRLTVV.

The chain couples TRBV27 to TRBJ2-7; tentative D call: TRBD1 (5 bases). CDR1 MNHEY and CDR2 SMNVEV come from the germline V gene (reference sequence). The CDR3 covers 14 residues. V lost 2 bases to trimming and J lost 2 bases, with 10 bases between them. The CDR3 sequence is CASSLGKGPYEQYF. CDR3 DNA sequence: TGTGCCAGCAGTTTAGGGAAGGGGCCCTACGAGCAGTACTTC.

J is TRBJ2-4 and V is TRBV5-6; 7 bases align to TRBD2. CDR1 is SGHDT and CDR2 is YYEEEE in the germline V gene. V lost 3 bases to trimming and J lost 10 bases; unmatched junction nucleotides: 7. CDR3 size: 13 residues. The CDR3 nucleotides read TGTGCCAGCAGCTCCGGGACGGGGGGAATTCAGTACTTC. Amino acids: CASSSGTGGIQYF.

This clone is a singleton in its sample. The CDR3 DNA reads as TGTGCCAGCAGCGTTAGGTGGGCCGGGGAGCTGTTTTTT. It encodes CASSVRWAGELFF. V is TRBV9 and J is TRBJ2-2; D remains ambiguous. The CDR3 totals 13 residues. Trimming stripped 2 bases from V and 6 bases from J, with 8 bases between. Germline values: CDR1 SGDLS, CDR2 YYNGEE. The full variable domain, in which reference TRBV9 and TRBJ2-2 provide the parts outside the CDR3, is DSGVTQTPKHLITATGQRVTLRCSPRSGDLSVYWYQQSLDQGLQFLIQYYNGEERAKGNILERFSAQQFPDLHSELNLSSLELGDSALYFCASSVRWAGELFFGEGSRLTVL.

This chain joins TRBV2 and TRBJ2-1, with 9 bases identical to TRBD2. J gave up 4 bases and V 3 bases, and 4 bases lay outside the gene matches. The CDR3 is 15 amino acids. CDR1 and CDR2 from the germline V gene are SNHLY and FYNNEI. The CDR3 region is CASSDGLAGYNEQFF. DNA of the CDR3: TGTGCCAGCAGTGATGGTCTAGCGGGATACAATGAGCAGTTCTTC.

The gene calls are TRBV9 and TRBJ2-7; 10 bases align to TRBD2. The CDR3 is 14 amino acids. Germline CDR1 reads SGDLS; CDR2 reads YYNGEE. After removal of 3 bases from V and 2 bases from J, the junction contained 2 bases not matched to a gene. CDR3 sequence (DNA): TGTGCCAGCAGCGCCAGCGGGAGGGCCTACGAGCAGTACTTC. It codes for CASSASGRAYEQYF.

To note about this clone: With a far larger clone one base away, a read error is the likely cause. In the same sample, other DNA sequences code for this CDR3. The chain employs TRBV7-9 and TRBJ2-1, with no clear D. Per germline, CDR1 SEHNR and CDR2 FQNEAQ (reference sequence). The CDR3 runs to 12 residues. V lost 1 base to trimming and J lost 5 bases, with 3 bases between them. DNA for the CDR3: TGTGCCAGCAGCTTAGGACACAATGAGCAGTTCTTC. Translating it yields CASSLGHNEQFF.

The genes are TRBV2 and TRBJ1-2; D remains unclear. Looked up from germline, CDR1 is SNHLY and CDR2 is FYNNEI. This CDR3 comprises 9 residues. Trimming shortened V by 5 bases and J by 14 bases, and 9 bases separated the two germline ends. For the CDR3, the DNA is TGTGCCAGCAGTTCAATAACGACCTTC. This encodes CASSSITTF.

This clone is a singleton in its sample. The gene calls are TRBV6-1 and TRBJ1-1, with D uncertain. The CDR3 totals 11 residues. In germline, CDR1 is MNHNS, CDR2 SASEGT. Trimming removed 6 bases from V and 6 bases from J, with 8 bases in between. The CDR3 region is CASRDTPEAFF. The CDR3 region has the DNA TGTGCCAGCAGGGATACCCCTGAAGCTTTCTTT.

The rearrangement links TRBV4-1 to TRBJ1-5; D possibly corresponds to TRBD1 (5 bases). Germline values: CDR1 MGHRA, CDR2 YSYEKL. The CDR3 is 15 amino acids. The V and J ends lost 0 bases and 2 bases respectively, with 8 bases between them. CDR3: CASSQEFRGNQPQHF. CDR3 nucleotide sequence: TGCGCCAGCAGCCAAGAGTTCAGGGGCAATCAGCCCCAGCATTTT.

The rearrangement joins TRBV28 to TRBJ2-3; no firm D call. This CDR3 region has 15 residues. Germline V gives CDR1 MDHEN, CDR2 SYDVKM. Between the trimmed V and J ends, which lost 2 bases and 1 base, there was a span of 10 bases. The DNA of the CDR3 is TGTGCCAGCAGTTTACTGGTTCAAGGCACAGATACGCAGTATTTT. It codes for CASSLLVQGTDTQYF.

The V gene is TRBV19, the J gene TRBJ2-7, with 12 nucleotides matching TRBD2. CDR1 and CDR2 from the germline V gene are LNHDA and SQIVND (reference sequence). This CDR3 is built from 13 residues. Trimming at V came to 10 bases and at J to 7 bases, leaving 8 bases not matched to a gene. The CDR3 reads CATPLAGGWEQYF. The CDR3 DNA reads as TGTGCCACCCCACTAGCGGGAGGTTGGGAGCAGTACTTC. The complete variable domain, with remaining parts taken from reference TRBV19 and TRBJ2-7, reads DGGITQSPKYLFRKEGQNVTLSCEQNLNHDAMYWYRQDPGQGLRLIYYSQIVNDFQKGDIAEGYSVSREKKESFPLTVTSAQKNPTAFYLCATPLAGGWEQYFGPGTRLTVT.

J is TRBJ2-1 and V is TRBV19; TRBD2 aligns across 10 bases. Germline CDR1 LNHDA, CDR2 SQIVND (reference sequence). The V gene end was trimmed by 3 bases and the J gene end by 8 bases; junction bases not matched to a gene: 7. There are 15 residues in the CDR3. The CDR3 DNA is TGTGCCAGTAGTATTTTGGCTAGCGGGAGATATGAGCAGTTCTTC. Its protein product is CASSILASGRYEQFF.

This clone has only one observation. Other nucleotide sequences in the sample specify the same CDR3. CDR3 sequence reads: CASSLGQGSYGYTF. The CDR3 coding sequence is TGTGCCAGCAGCTTAGGCCAGGGGAGCTATGGCTACACCTTC. J is TRBJ1-2 and V is TRBV11-2, with D maybe TRBD1 (6 bases). The V gene lost 1 base and the J gene lost 4 bases, with 10 bases spanning the gap. Germline assignment: CDR1 SGHAT and CDR2 FQNNGV. The CDR3 length is 14 residues.